This entry lists 20 T cell receptor beta chains sequenced from one sample in a study of cytomegalovirus exposure and HLA in healthy donors. Repertoires were generated with immunoSEQ multiplex PCR, while TCRdb's copy carries only in-frame clones and drops some. The sample shows around 120,000 clones, roughly 90% of them seen only once. Specimen: PBMCs. The receptors stem from a woman between 18 and 29 years old in good health and CMV-seronegative.

This chain uses TRBV18 with TRBJ1-1; D not resolved. In germline, CDR1 is KGHSH, CDR2 LQKENI. This CDR3 region has 17 residues. V gave up 0 bases and J gave up 5 bases, with 19 bases separating them. The CDR3 nucleotides read TGTGCCAGCTCACCACCCGGTGCACTGGAGAGGCGAACTGAAGCTTTCTTT. This encodes CASSPPGALERRTEAFF.

The chain couples TRBV6-5 to TRBJ1-2; no clear D. This CDR3 is 13 amino acids long. Trimming left V 5 bases short and J 4 bases short, with 11 bases between. Germline-derived CDR1 and CDR2 are MNHEY and SVGAGI. CDR3 region: CASSPRVTYGYTF. DNA of the CDR3: TGTGCCAGCAGTCCGAGGGTTACCTATGGCTACACCTTC.

The chain carries TRBV13 and TRBJ2-7; TRBD1 aligns across 8 bases. The J segment lost 2 bases and the V segment lost 5 bases, leaving 8 bases of the junction unmatched. The germline V gene encodes CDR1 PRHDT and CDR2 FYEKMQ (reference sequence). CDR3 size: 15 residues. The CDR3 loop is CASSPGGQGPYEQYF. The CDR3 nucleotides read TGTGCCAGCAGCCCTGGCGGACAGGGCCCCTACGAGCAGTACTTC.

This clone has a handful of counts. The chain uses TRBV6-4 and TRBJ1-1; no clear D. Germline CDR1 MRHNA, CDR2 SNTAGT. The CDR3 is made up of 11 amino acids. V was pared by 6 bases and J by 5 bases, with 7 bases between. The CDR3 sequence: CASRAGTEAFF. The CDR3, as DNA: TGTGCCAGCAGAGCGGGGACTGAAGCTTTCTTT.

The genes are TRBV6-6 and TRBJ1-2; D is undetermined. The germline V and J ends were trimmed by 8 bases and 0 bases, with 19 bases remaining between them. This CDR3 has 16 residues. Germline CDR1 is MNHNY and CDR2 is SVGAGI (reference sequence). The CDR3 region has the DNA TGTGCCAGCCACTTCGTGAGGGCAGAGACTAACTATGGCTACACCTTC. Its protein product is CASHFVRAETNYGYTF.

The J gene is TRBJ2-3, the V gene TRBV28; 9 positions match TRBD2. The CDR3 extends over 17 amino acids. The germline V gene encodes CDR1 MDHEN and CDR2 SYDVKM. The ends lost 3 bases at V and 2 bases at J; junction bases unmatched: 9. The CDR3 sequence: CASSFGGASGATDTQYF. In nucleotides, the CDR3 is TGTGCCAGCAGTTTTGGGGGGGCTAGCGGGGCCACAGATACGCAGTATTTT.

This clone was seen only a few times. The chain uses TRBV28 and TRBJ1-2, with D maybe TRBD1 (6 bases). V lost 3 bases, J lost 6 bases, and 23 bases lay in between. The germline gives CDR1 MDHEN, CDR2 SYDVKM. CDR3 length equals 17 residues. Here the CDR3 reads CASSFSGLRGTRNGYTF. In DNA, the CDR3 is TGTGCCAGCAGTTTCTCTGGGTTAAGGGGGACAAGAAATGGCTACACCTTC.

This sequence joins TRBV2 and TRBJ1-2; TRBD1 matches at 7 bases. The CDR3 covers 12 residues. Germline values: CDR1 SNHLY, CDR2 FYNNEI. J gave up 4 bases and V 9 bases, and 5 bases lay outside the gene matches. The CDR3 loop is CARRQGVYGYTF. The DNA of the CDR3 is TGTGCCAGAAGACAGGGAGTCTATGGCTACACCTTC.

The chain carries TRBV9 and TRBJ2-5, with D possibly matching TRBD2 (7 bases). Germline V gene data show CDR1 as SGDLS and CDR2 as YYNGEE. V was clipped by 2 bases and J by 5 bases, with 19 bases between them. The CDR3 is made up of 16 amino acids. CDR3 region: CASSVEVGGARETQYF. The CDR3 DNA is TGTGCCAGCAGCGTGGAGGTTGGGGGGGCTCGGGAGACCCAGTACTTC.

The chain couples TRBV5-1 to TRBJ2-2, with 7 nucleotides matching TRBD2. Trimming removed 7 bases from V and 5 bases from J; junction bases left unmatched: 8. The CDR3 spans 14 residues. The germline V gene has CDR1 SGHRS and CDR2 YFSETQ. The DNA for the CDR3 is TGCGCCAGCGAAGGCGGGAGTGGTACCGGGGAGCTGTTTTTT. Protein: CASEGGSGTGELFF.

The rearrangement joins TRBV19 to TRBJ1-2; tentatively, D is TRBD1 (6 bases). V dropped 4 bases and J dropped 4 bases, with 13 bases sitting between them. This CDR3 comprises 14 residues. Germline V gene lookup returns CDR1 LNHDA and CDR2 SQIVND (reference sequence). The CDR3 protein is CASSNPGAVYGYTF. The DNA of the CDR3 is TGTGCCAGTAGTAATCCAGGGGCGGTCTATGGCTACACCTTC. The variable domain in full, completed from reference TRBV19 and TRBJ1-2, reads DGGITQSPKYLFRKEGQNVTLSCEQNLNHDAMYWYRQDPGQGLRLIYYSQIVNDFQKGDIAEGYSVSREKKESFPLTVTSAQKNPTAFYLCASSNPGAVYGYTFGSGTRLTVV.

This clone was picked up a small number of times. V gene TRBV6-5 combines with J gene TRBJ2-2; possibly TRBD2 for D (6 bases). Germline lookup yields CDR1 MNHEY and CDR2 SVGAGI. This CDR3 region has 14 residues. Trimming took off 7 bases at V and 4 bases at J, with 13 bases between the two ends. CDR3 sequence: CASIGGYSTGELFF. The CDR3, as DNA: TGTGCCAGCATTGGAGGGTATAGCACCGGGGAGCTGTTTTTT.

V usage is TRBV30 and J usage is TRBJ2-7; TRBD1 is a possible D gene (6 bases). Trimming left V 2 bases short and J 5 bases short, with 28 bases between. The CDR3 runs to 18 residues. Germline V gene data show CDR1 as GTSNPN and CDR2 as SVGIG (reference sequence). Here the CDR3 DNA reads TGTGCCTGGAGTCAACCTCCACAGGGTCCGGTCCGAGCCAACGAGCAGTACTTC. It encodes CAWSQPPQGPVRANEQYF. The full variable domain, completed using reference TRBV30 and TRBJ2-7, is SQTIHQWPATLVQPVGSPLSLECTVEGTSNPNLYWYRQAAGRGLQLLFYSVGIGQISSEVPQNLSASRPQDRQFILSSKKLLLSDSGFYLCAWSQPPQGPVRANEQYFGPGTRLTVT.

The CDR3, as DNA: TGTGCCAGCAATCTTAAGCTTGTCGATGGCTACACCTTC. Translation: CASNLKLVDGYTF. The chain has TRBV2 and TRBJ1-2; no firm D call. The V gene's germline CDR1 is SNHLY and CDR2 FYNNEI. The CDR3 consists of 13 residues. The ends were cut back, 7 bases at V and 6 bases at J, with 15 bases in the middle.

This chain joins TRBV9 and TRBJ2-2; perhaps TRBD1 as D (6 bases). CDR1 is SGDLS and CDR2 is YYNGEE in the germline V gene. The CDR3 is made up of 14 amino acids. Trimming stripped 3 bases from V and 3 bases from J, with 9 bases between. This CDR3 reads CASSGGQYTGELFF. The CDR3 nucleotides are TGTGCCAGCAGCGGGGGGCAGTACACCGGGGAGCTGTTTTTT.

This clone was recorded a few times. The V and J genes are TRBV6-1 and TRBJ2-7; D is possibly TRBD2 (7 bases). Germline V CDR1 and CDR2: MNHNS, SASEGT. Trimming took off 2 bases at V and 1 base at J, with 15 bases between the two ends. The CDR3 runs to 16 residues. CDR3 in DNA: TGTGCCAGCAGTGAACGCGCAGGGGAGGGGTCCTACGAGCAGTACTTC. Translating it yields CASSERAGEGSYEQYF.

V gene TRBV6-5 combines with J gene TRBJ1-1; D remains ambiguous. V dropped 5 bases and J dropped 7 bases, with 14 bases sitting between them. The length of the CDR3 is 13 residues. CDR1 is MNHEY, CDR2 SVGAGI, per germline. The DNA of the CDR3 is TGTGCCAGCAGTCCCCGAGGGATCCTTGAAGCTTTCTTT. Its protein product is CASSPRGILEAFF.

This clone was detected only once. The gene calls are TRBV19 and TRBJ2-2; D is possibly TRBD1 (5 bases). This CDR3 is 16 amino acids long. Germline V gene data show CDR1 as LNHDA and CDR2 as SQIVND (reference sequence). V was cut by 9 bases and J by 3 bases, with 20 bases left in between. CDR3 nucleotides: TGTGCCAGCAGGGTAGGAAAGAGGATGGACACCGGGGAGCTGTTTTTT. Its translation is CASRVGKRMDTGELFF.

The chain uses TRBV9 and TRBJ2-7, with D perhaps matching TRBD2 (5 bases). Germline V lookup: CDR1 SGDLS, CDR2 YYNGEE. The V end was cut by 0 bases, the J end by 0 bases, with 10 bases between. The CDR3 loop spans 15 amino acids. For the CDR3, the DNA is TGTGCCAGCAGCGTAGCCGGGGATCTCTCCTACGAGCAGTACTTC. Translation gives CASSVAGDLSYEQYF.

The V gene is TRBV7-9, the J gene TRBJ2-1, with D perhaps TRBD1 (6 bases). Germline V CDR1 and CDR2: SEHNR, FQNEAQ (reference sequence). The CDR3 consists of 14 residues. The V end lost 0 bases, the J end lost 4 bases, and 7 bases lay between the germline ends. CDR3 in amino acids: CASSLAGQYNEQFF. As DNA, the CDR3 is TGTGCCAGCAGCTTAGCGGGACAATACAATGAGCAGTTCTTC.